This T cell receptor beta chain was obtained from a study of CD8+ T cells in alopecia areata. Looking at the study overall: The share of scalp area affected provided the severity score for treated patients. The study's findings and limits: The study found tofacitinib significantly decreased scalp clonality and expanded CD8+ clones among the top 100. Relative to normal scalp, lesional scalp, especially alopecia totalis/universalis, showed higher clonality.

Germline assignment: CDR1 SGHAT and CDR2 FQNNGV. Between the trimmed V and J ends, which lost 5 bases and 2 bases, there was a span of 15 bases. This CDR3 region has 15 residues. This clone was seen just once. What it recognizes is unknown. Stated treatment: oral pan-JAK inhibitor, 5-10 mg twice daily. Collected material from alopecia areata patients comprised lesional scalp punch biopsies and peripheral blood. RNA, once extracted, was reverse transcribed into cDNA for use as the sequencing template. Only in-frame clones appear in the TCRdb table, and some are missing; sequencing was by immunoSEQ multiplex PCR. The repertoire has roughly 92,000 clones, about three quarters of them found once; the top ten carry 15% to 20%.

The J gene is TRBJ1-2, the V gene TRBV11-2, with D uncertain. The sequence derives from a human donor with alopecia areata. The sample was CD8+ T cells sorted from blood, taken around week 44, from a patient treated with tofacitinib. CDR3 amino acids: CASSNNPDGNYGYTF. CDR3 nucleotide sequence: TGTGCCAGCAGCAACAACCCCGACGGCAACTATGGCTACACCTTC. Variable domain in full (rest from reference TRBV11-2 and TRBJ1-2): EAGVAQSPRYKIIEKRQSVAFWCNPISGHATLYWYQQILGQGPKLLIQFQNNGVVDDSQLPKDRFSAERLKGVDSTLKIQPAKLEDSAVYLCASSNNPDGNYGYTFGSGTRLTVV.